This T cell receptor beta chain was recovered during a study of T cells after yellow fever vaccination. Each CDR3 protein gets one entry after TCRdb re-called the 5' RACE reads with MiXCR. Of 230,000 or so distinct CDR3 sequences in the sample, approximately 6.3% were seen once. The source was CD4+ T cells sorted from PBMCs, collected on the day of the yellow fever booster vaccination. The sequence derives from a man aged 25-40 years who received the YFV17D yellow fever vaccine.

This CDR3 reads CASSLSRGGGETQYF. In DNA, the CDR3 is TGTGCCAGCAGTCTTTCCAGGGGAGGGGGAGAGACCCAGTACTTC. The chain joins TRBV12-3 or TRBV12-4 to TRBJ2-5; D is possibly TRBD2 (7 bases). V lost 5 bases to trimming and J lost 4 bases, with 17 bases between them. The CDR3 is 15 amino acids.